Included here is one TCR beta chain sequence, with context. Its specificity is not known. Profiled with immunoSEQ multiplex PCR; TCRdb holds only in-frame clones, not every one. The sample yields about 58,000 clones, around four fifths seen once. No infections or other immune events were documented during collection. The data were obtained in a study of identifying expanded T cells in peripheral blood. V was clipped by 0 bases and J by 7 bases, with 18 bases between them. CDR3 length equals 16 residues. Germline V CDR1 and CDR2: LGHNA, YSLEER. Broader study findings: Roughly two-week clone count variance significantly increased as total template count grew. Over two and four weeks, about 15 and 19 clones changed, versus more than 1 between replicates.

The receptor was derived from a person aged 18 to 70 in good health. The V call is TRBV4-3, the J call TRBJ1-1; tentatively, D is TRBD1 (5 bases). Material for sequencing was blood. The CDR3 sequence: CASSQDLSRARDEAFF. Here the CDR3 DNA reads TGCGCCAGCAGCCAAGATCTGAGCAGGGCCAGGGATGAAGCTTTCTTT.